Here is one TCR beta chain with its context. At cycle 4 day 1, cycle 7 day 1, and baseline, blood was sampled. The sample belongs to a study of OX40 agonist ivuxolimab in advanced cancers. Sequencing was performed with immunoSEQ multiplex PCR; in TCRdb, only in-frame clones are kept and a portion is missing. The sample lists 130,000 or so clones, around 93% occurring once. Trimming took 4 bases from V and 0 from J, leaving 9 bases between them. The CDR3 is made up of 14 amino acids. The germline V gene has CDR1 SGHDN and CDR2 FVKESK. The sequence came from an adult with an advanced solid tumor such as melanoma, head and neck, liver or kidney cancer. The J gene is TRBJ1-2, the V gene TRBV14; D unclear. The source was CD4+ or CD8+ T cells sorted from blood, collected in a trial of the OX40 agonist ivuxolimab. This CDR3 reads CASSRSSANYGYTF. The CDR3 nucleotides are TGTGCCAGCAGCCGCTCTAGCGCTAACTATGGCTACACCTTC.